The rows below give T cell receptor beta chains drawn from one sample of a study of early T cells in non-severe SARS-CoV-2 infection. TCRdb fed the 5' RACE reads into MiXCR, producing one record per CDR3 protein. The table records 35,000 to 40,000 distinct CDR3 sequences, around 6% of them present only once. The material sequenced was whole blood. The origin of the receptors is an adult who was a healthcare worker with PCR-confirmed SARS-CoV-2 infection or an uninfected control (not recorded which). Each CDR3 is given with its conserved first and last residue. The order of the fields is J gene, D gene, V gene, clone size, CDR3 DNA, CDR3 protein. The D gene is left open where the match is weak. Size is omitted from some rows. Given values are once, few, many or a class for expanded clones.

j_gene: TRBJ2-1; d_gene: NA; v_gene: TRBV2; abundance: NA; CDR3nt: TGTGCCAACGCCAACAGAGAGCAGTTCTTC; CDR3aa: CANANREQFF
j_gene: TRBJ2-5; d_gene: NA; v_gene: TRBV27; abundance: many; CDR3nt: TGTGCCAGCGCCCCTGCGGGGACCAAGGAGACCCAGTACTTC; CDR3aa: CASAPAGTKETQYF
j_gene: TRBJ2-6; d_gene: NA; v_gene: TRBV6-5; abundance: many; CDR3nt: TGTGCCAGCAGTTACTCGGCAAAGTCTGGGGCCAACGTCCTGACTTTC; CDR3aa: CASSYSAKSGANVLTF
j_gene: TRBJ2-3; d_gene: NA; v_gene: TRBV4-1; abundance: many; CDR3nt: TGCGCCAGCAGCCACGGGATAACCGGTGATACGCAGTATTTT; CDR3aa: CASSHGITGDTQYF
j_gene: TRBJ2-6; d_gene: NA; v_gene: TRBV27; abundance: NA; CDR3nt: TGTGCCAGCAGTTTCCTAGGGAGCCAGGGAACTGGGGCCAACGTCCTGACTTTC; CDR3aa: CASSFLGSQGTGANVLTF
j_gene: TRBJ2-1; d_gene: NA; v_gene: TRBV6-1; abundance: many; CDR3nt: TGTGCCAGCAGTGAAGCCGGGACACCGAATACGTTCTTC; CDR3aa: CASSEAGTPNTFF
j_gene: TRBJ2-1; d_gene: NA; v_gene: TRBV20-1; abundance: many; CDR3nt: TGCAGTGCCAGGGGGCTAGCGGGGCCCTACAATGAGCAGTTCTTC; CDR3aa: CSARGLAGPYNEQFF
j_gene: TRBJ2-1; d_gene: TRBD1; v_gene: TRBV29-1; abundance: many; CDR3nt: TGCAGCGTTGAAGCACCTCAGGACAGGGACTATGAGCAGTTCTTC; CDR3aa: CSVEAPQDRDYEQFF
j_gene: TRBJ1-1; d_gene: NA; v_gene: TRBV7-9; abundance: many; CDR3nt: TGTGCCAGCAGCCCGCGATTGACTGAAGCTTTCTTT; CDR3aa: CASSPRLTEAFF
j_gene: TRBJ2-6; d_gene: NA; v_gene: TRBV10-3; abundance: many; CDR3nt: TGTGCCATCAGTGCTAGGGGACGAGGCTCTGGGGCCAACGTCCTGACTTTC; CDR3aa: CAISARGRGSGANVLTF
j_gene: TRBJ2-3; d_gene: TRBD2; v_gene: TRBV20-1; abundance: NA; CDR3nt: TGCCTAGTAGAGCGGGGGACAGATACGCAGTATTTT; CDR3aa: CLVERGTDTQYF
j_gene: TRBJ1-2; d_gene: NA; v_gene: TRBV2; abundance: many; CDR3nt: TGTGCCAGCAGGGCCACTTGGGACTATGGCTACACCTTC; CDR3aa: CASRATWDYGYTF
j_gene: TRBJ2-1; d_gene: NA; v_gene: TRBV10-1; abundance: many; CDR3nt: TGCGCCAGCAGTGAGAAAAAAACTAGCTGGGTCCATGAGCAGTTCTTC; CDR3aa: CASSEKKTSWVHEQFF
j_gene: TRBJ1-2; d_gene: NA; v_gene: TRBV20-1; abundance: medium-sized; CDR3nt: TGCAGTGCTAGTCGGGGGAAAGATGGCTACACCTTC; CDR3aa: CSASRGKDGYTF
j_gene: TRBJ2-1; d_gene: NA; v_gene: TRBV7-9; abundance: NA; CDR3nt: TGTGCCAGCAGCCCCGGCGCAGGGCCCTACAATGAGCAGTTCTTC; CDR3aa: CASSPGAGPYNEQFF
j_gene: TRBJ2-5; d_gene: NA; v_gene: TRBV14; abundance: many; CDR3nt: TGTGCCAGCAGCCAAGCCCTGATACGACAAGAGACCCAGTACTTC; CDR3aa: CASSQALIRQETQYF
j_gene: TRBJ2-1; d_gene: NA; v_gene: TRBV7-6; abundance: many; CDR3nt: TGTGCCAGCAGCTTAAACAGGGCCAATGAGCAGTTCTTC; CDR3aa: CASSLNRANEQFF
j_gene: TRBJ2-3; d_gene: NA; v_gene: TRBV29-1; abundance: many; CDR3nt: TGCAGCGTCTCCGGGACTCTCCTTACAGATACGCAGTATTTT; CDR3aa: CSVSGTLLTDTQYF
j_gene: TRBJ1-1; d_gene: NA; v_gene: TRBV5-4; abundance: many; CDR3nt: TGTGCCAGCAGCTTGGGTGGAGAGGGGGTGGTGGTTTTCTTT; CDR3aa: CASSLGGEGVVVFF
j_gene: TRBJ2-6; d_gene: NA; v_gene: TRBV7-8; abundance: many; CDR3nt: TGTGCCAGTAGGTCTGGGGCCAACGTCCTGACTTTC; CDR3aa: CASRSGANVLTF
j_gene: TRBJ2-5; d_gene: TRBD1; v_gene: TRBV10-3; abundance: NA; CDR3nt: TGTGCCTGCCGGGAGGACAGGGGACAAGAGACCCAGTACTTC; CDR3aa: CACREDRGQETQYF
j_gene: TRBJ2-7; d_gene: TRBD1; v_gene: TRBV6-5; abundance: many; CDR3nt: TGTGCCAGCAGTTACCGGGACAGGGCGCCCTACGAGCAGTACTTC; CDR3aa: CASSYRDRAPYEQYF
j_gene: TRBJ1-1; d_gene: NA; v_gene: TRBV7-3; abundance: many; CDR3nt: TGTGCCAGCAGCCTCCGATCGAGCGCTGAAGCTTTCTTT; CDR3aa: CASSLRSSAEAFF
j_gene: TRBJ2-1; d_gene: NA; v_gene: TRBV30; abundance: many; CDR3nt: TGTGCCTGGAGTGTGCGGGCGAGTGAGCAGTTCTTC; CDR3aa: CAWSVRASEQFF